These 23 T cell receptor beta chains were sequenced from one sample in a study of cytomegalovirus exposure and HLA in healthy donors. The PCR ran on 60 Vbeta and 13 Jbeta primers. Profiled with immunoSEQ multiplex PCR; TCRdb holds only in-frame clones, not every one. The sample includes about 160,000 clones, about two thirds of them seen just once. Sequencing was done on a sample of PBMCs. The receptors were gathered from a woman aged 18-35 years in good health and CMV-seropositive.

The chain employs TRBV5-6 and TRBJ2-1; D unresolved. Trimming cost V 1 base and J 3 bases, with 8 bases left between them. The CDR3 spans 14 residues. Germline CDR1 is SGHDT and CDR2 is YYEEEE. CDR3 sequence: CASSLSEIYNEQFF. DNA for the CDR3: TGTGCCAGCAGCTTGTCTGAGATCTACAATGAGCAGTTCTTC. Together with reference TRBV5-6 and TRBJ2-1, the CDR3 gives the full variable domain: DAGVTQSPTHLIKTRGQQVTLRCSPKSGHDTVSWYQQALGQGPQFIFQYYEEEERQRGNFPDRFSGHQFPNYSSELNVNALLLGDSALYLCASSLSEIYNEQFFGPGTRLTVL.

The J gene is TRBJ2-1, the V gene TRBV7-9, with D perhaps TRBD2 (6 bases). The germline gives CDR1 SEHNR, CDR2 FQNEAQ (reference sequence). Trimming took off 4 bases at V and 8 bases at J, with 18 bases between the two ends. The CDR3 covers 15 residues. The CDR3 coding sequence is TGTGCCAGCAGCTCCTACCACTGGGGCGGGGATGAGCAGTTCTTC. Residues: CASSSYHWGGDEQFF.

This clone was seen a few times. Here the CDR3 DNA reads TGCGCCAGCAGCTTGGTTGTGCGGGCCATTAGCACAGATACGCAGTATTTT. Encoded protein: CASSLVVRAISTDTQYF. The chain is built from TRBV5-1 and TRBJ2-3, with D maybe TRBD2 (5 bases). V lost 0 bases, J lost 0 bases, and 14 bases lay in between. Germline loops: CDR1 SGHRS, CDR2 YFSETQ. This CDR3 spans 17 amino acids.

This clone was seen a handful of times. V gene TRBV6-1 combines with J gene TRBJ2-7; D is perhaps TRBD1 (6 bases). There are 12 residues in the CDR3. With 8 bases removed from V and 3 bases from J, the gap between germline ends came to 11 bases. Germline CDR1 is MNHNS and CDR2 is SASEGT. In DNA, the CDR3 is TGTGCCAGCGACAGGACCGACTACGAGCAGTACTTC. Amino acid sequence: CASDRTDYEQYF.

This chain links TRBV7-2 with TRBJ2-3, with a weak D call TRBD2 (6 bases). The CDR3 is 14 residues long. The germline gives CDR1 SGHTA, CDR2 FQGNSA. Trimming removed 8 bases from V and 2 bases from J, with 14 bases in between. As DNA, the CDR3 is TGTGCCAGCGCCCTGACTAGGGACACAGATACGCAGTATTTT. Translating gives CASALTRDTDTQYF.

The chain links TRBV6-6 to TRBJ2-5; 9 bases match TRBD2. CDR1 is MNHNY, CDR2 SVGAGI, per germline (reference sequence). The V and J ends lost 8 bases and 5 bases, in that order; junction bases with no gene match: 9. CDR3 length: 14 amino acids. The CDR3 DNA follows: TGTGCCAGCTTTTCAGCGGGGGGCGGGGAGACCCAGTACTTC. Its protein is CASFSAGGGETQYF.

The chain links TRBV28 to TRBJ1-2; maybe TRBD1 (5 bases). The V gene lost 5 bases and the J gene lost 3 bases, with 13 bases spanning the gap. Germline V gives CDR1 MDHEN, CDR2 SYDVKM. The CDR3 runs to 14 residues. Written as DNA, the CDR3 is TGTGCCAGCAGTGGGCCTGGGGGGGACTATGGCTACACCTTC. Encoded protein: CASSGPGGDYGYTF.

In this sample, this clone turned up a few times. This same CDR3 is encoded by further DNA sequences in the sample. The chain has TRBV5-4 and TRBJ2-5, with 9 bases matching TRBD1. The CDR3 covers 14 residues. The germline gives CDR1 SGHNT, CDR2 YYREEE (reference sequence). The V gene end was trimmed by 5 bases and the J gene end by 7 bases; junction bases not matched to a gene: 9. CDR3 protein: CASRAGQGIGTQYF. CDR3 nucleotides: TGTGCCAGCAGGGCGGGACAGGGAATCGGGACCCAGTACTTC. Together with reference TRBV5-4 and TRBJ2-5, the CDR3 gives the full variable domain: ETGVTQSPTHLIKTRGQQVTLRCSSQSGHNTVSWYQQALGQGPQFIFQYYREEENGRGNFPPRFSGLQFPNYSSELNVNALELDDSALYLCASRAGQGIGTQYFGPGTRLLVL.

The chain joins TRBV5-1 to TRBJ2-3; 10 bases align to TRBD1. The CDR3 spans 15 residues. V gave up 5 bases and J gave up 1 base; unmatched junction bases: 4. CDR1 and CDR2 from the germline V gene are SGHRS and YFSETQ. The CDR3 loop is CASRSGTGGTDTQYF. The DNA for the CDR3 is TGCGCCAGCAGATCCGGGACAGGGGGCACAGATACGCAGTATTTT. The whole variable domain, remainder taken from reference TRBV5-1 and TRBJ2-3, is KAGVTQTPRYLIKTRGQQVTLSCSPISGHRSVSWYQQTPGQGLQFLFEYFSETQRNKGNFPGRFSGRQFSNSRSEMNVSTLELGDSALYLCASRSGTGGTDTQYFGPGTRLTVL.

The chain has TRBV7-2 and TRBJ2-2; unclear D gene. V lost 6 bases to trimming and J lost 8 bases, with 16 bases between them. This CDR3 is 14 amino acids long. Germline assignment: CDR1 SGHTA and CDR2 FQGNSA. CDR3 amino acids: CASRPRFVVGELFF. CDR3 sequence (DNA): TGTGCCAGCAGGCCCCGTTTTGTAGTGGGGGAGCTGTTTTTT.

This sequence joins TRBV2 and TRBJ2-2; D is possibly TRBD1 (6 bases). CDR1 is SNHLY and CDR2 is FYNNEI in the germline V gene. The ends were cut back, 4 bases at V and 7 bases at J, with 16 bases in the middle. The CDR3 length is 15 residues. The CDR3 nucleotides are TGTGCCAGCAGTGTTAAGGGACAAAAGGACGGGGAGCTGTTTTTT. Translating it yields CASSVKGQKDGELFF.

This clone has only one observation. The CDR3 bases are TGTGCCATCAGTGTAACAGGGGATAGCAATCAGCCCCAGCATTTT. Translation: CAISVTGDSNQPQHF. The chain recombines TRBV10-3 with TRBJ1-5; TRBD1 aligns across 7 bases. CDR1 and CDR2 (germline): ENHRY, SYGVKD. The CDR3 contains 15 residues. The ends lost 4 bases at V and 0 bases at J; junction bases unmatched: 3.

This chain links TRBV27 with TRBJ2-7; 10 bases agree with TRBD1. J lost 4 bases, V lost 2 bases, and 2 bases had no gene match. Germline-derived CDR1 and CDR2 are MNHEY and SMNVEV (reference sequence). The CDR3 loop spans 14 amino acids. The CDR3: CASSLGTGVYEQYF. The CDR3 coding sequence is TGTGCCAGCAGTTTAGGGACAGGGGTTTACGAGCAGTACTTC.

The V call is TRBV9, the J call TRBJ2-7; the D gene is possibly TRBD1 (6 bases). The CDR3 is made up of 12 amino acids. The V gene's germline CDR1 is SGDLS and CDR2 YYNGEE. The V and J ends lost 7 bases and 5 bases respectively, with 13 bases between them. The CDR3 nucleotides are TGTGCCAGCGGGGGACACGCCCACGAGCAGTACTTC. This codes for CASGGHAHEQYF.

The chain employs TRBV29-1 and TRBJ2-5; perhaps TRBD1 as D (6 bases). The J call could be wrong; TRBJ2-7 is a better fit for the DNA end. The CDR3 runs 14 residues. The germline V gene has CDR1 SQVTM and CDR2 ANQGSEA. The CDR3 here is CSVGGPQGGYEQYF. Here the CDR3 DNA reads TGCAGCGTTGGGGGCCCCCAAGGGGGATACGAGCAGTACTTC.

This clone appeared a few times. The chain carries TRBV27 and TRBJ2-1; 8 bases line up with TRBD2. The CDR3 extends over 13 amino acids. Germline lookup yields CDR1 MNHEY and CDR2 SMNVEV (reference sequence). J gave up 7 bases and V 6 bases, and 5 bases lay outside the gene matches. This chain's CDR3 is CASSLRGGNEQFF. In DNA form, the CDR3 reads TGTGCCAGCAGCCTCCGGGGGGGGAATGAGCAGTTCTTC.

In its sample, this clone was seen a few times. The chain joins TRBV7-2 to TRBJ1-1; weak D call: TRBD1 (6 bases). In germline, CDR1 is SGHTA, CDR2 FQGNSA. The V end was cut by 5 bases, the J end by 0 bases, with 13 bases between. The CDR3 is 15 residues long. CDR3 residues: CASSATGVMNTEAFF. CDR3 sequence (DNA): TGTGCCAGCAGCGCGACAGGCGTTATGAACACTGAAGCTTTCTTT.

The CDR3 sequence is CASSEWTGAGATIYF. The CDR3 DNA reads TGTGCCAGCAGCGAGTGGACAGGGGCCGGGGCCACCATATATTTT. The V and J genes are TRBV9 and TRBJ1-3; 9 bases agree with TRBD1. The CDR3 length is 15 residues. Germline V lookup: CDR1 SGDLS, CDR2 YYNGEE. The V gene end was trimmed by 3 bases and the J gene end by 9 bases; junction bases not matched to a gene: 10.

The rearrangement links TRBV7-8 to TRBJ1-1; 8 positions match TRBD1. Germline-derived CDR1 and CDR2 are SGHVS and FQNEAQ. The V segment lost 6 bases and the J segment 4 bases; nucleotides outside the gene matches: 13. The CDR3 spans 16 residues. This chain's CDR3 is CASSFNLGRGPTEAFF. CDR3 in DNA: TGTGCCAGCAGTTTTAATCTAGGCAGGGGGCCCACTGAAGCTTTCTTT.

CDR3 nucleotides: TGTGCCAGCACGGGACAGGGTGGCCACGAGCAGTACTTC. Its protein is CASTGQGGHEQYF. The genes are TRBV27 and TRBJ2-7; 9 nucleotides match TRBD1. This CDR3 is 13 amino acids long. J gave up 5 bases and V 7 bases, and 6 bases lay outside the gene matches. Looked up from germline, CDR1 is MNHEY and CDR2 is SMNVEV (reference sequence).

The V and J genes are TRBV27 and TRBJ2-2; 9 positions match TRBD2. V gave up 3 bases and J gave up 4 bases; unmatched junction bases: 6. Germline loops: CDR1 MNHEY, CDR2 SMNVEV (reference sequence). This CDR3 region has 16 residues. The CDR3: CASSLIAGVGTGELFF. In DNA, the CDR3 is TGTGCCAGCAGTTTGATAGCGGGAGTGGGCACCGGGGAGCTGTTTTTT.

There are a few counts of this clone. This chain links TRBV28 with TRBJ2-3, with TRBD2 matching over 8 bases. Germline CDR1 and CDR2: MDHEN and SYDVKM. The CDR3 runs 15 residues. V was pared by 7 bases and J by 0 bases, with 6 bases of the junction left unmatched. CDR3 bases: TGTGCCAGCAATGGCCCTAGCGGGAGCACAGATACGCAGTATTTT. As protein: CASNGPSGSTDTQYF.

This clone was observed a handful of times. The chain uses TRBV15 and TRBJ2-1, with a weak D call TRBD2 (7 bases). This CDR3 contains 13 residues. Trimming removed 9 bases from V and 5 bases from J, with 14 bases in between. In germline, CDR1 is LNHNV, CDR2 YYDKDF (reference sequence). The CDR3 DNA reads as TGTGCCACGGGTGGGGGGGACAACAATGAGCAGTTCTTC. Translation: CATGGGDNNEQFF.